Listed here are 3 T cell receptor beta chains from one sample, sequenced in a study of metastatic and nonmetastatic thyroid tumors. Prior to thyroid surgery, none of the patients had received any treatment. MiXCR re-clonotyped the PCR reads for TCRdb. The table includes tens of thousands of clones, roughly an eighth detected once. The sequencing input was blood. These receptors were obtained from a female donor with papillary thyroid cancer or a benign thyroid nodule (not recorded which). Some clones in this sample may be carry-over from other donors' samples.

This clone has only a few counts. J is TRBJ2-7 and V is TRBV11-1, with 11 nucleotides matching TRBD2. TRBJ2-5 explains the end of the DNA better; the J call may be wrong. Germline V gene lookup returns CDR1 SGHAT and CDR2 FQDESV (reference sequence). The length of the CDR3 is 17 residues. CDR3 residues: CASTEPGGSGRGGTQYF. CDR3 DNA: TGTGCCAGCACCGAGCCGGGTGGTAGCGGGAGGGGTGGGACCCAGTACTTC.

By share, this clone ranks as medium-sized (0.01 to 0.1%). The rearrangement joins TRBV6-4 to TRBJ2-1; no reliable D call. Germline loops: CDR1 MRHNA, CDR2 SNTAGT. Trimming removed 0 bases at V and 0 bases at J, with 9 bases between. CDR3 length equals 16 residues. DNA of the CDR3: TGTGCCAGCAGTGACTCACATCGGAGCTCCTACAATGAGCAGTTCTTC. The encoded protein is CASSDSHRSSYNEQFF.

This clone was seen at least ten times. The genes are TRBV12-3 or TRBV12-4 and TRBJ2-7; 7 bases fit TRBD2. V lost 5 bases and J lost 4; bases outside the gene matches: 5. There are 13 residues in the CDR3. The CDR3 protein is CASSSGTSYEQYF. The CDR3 DNA is TGTGCCAGCAGTAGCGGGACGAGTTACGAGCAGTACTTC.